The entry that follows covers one T cell receptor (beta chain) sequence. Antigen specificity is unknown. V lost 0 bases, J lost 3 bases, and 5 bases lay in between. Germline V gives CDR1 GTSNPN, CDR2 SVGIG (reference sequence). This CDR3 has 13 residues. Study processing details: After removing out-of-frame reads, 2 million to 2.5 million distinct TCRbeta sequences remained. The protocol was immunoSEQ multiplex PCR, while the TCRdb copy is restricted to in-frame clones and leaves out a portion. That table supplies the V and J calls and clone size; D and trimming were determined from the DNA. The data show about 40,000 clones, around 79% seen once. The source of the sample is a study of memory CD4+ T cells and cytomegalovirus serostatus. Study-wide background: Healthy Belgian adult donors included several CMV-positive and 24 CMV-negative people. Findings and caveats of the study: About 40% of the roughly 160 known CMV-associated TCRbeta sequences appeared in CD4+ memory.

Single viable CD3+CD4+CD8-CD45RO+ cells were sorted as the memory CD4+ T cells. V gene TRBV30 combines with J gene TRBJ1-4; unclear D gene. This clonotype was obtained from an adult in good health and CMV-seronegative. Sequencing was performed on memory CD4+ T cells from blood. The CDR3 nucleotides read TGTGCCTGGAGTGTGTATTCTAATGAAAAACTGTTTTTT. Amino acids: CAWSVYSNEKLFF. The full variable domain, completed using reference TRBV30 and TRBJ1-4, is SQTIHQWPATLVQPVGSPLSLECTVEGTSNPNLYWYRQAAGRGLQLLFYSVGIGQISSEVPQNLSASRPQDRQFILSSKKLLLSDSGFYLCAWSVYSNEKLFFGSGTQLSVL.